This TCR beta chain was obtained from a study of cytomegalovirus exposure and HLA in healthy donors. Trimming left V 5 bases short and J 5 bases short, with 12 bases between. The CDR3 is made up of 14 amino acids. The germline CDR1 and CDR2 sequences are SNHLY and FYNNEI. The study ran its PCR with 60 Vbeta and 13 Jbeta primers. Repertoires were generated with immunoSEQ multiplex PCR, while TCRdb's copy carries only in-frame clones and drops some. This sample's table has roughly 190,000 clones. The genes are TRBV2 and TRBJ1-4, with D possibly matching TRBD1 (6 bases). The sequenced material came from PBMCs. The TCR was taken from a woman under 30 in good health and CMV-seropositive. The CDR3 here is CASSTGQSNEKLFF. The CDR3 DNA reads as TGTGCCAGCAGTACCGGACAGAGCAATGAAAAACTGTTTTTT.